Sequencing of this T cell receptor (beta chain) was carried out in a study of blood T cell repertoires in COVID-19. Background on the study: COVID-19 samples, acute and convalescent, were from the United States, Italy and Spain.

From germline, CDR1 is MGHRA and CDR2 YSYEKL. V was shortened by 0 bases and J by 1 base, with 9 bases between the two germline ends. The CDR3 consists of 15 residues. Sequencing used immunoSEQ multiplex PCR; TCRdb keeps in-frame clones, though not all of them. This table holds about 120,000 clones, 60% to 80% found once. This TCR derives from a man between 60 and 75 years old with acute or convalescent COVID-19. The specimen sequenced was peripheral blood. The rearrangement joins TRBV4-1 to TRBJ1-1; D not certain. The CDR3 DNA reads as TGCGCCAGCAGCCAAGAGTCAGCGGGGAACACTGAAGCTTTCTTT. It codes for CASSQESAGNTEAFF.